The entry that follows covers one T cell receptor (beta chain) sequence. Its specificity is not known. This specimen comes from a study of CD8 T cells in Susac syndrome. The RNA input was 0.5 to 1 ug, and it was reverse transcribed with random hexamers. Amplification of TCR beta CDR3 across 54 Vbeta and 13 Jbeta was performed with immunoSEQ multiplex PCR. TCRdb processed the immunoSEQ multiplex PCR reads anew with MiXCR; each CDR3 protein has one entry. The sample gives about 180,000 distinct CDR3 sequences, about 94% of which show up once; 0.093% is in the top ten. CD8+ and CD4+ T cells from blood underwent TCR beta sequencing, which was carried out in a high-throughput format. Negative isolation yielded the CD8+ and CD4+ T cells, while FACS enriched the TEMRA cells. Points from the study as a whole: As the study acknowledged, the number of individuals who were part of its TCR sequencing and HLA analysis was relatively small.

From germline, CDR1 is SGHTA and CDR2 FQGTGA. The V gene end was trimmed by 5 bases and the J gene end by 5 bases; junction bases not matched to a gene: 7. The CDR3 has 15 residues. The rearrangement uses TRBV7-3 and TRBJ2-5, with 11 bases identical to TRBD2. This receptor was taken from a human donor with multiple sclerosis. The sample taken for sequencing was CD4+ T cells from PBMCs. The CDR3 coding sequence is TGTGCCAGCAGCCCCTCTAGCGGGGGGTGGGAGACCCAGTACTTC. Encoded protein: CASSPSSGGWETQYF.